Below are 13 T cell receptor beta chains sequenced from a single sample in a study of technical replicates of blood from several donors. Here immunoSEQ multiplex PCR was the method, and the copy in TCRdb shows in-frame clones only, minus some. The sample lists nearly 70,000 clones, around nine tenths seen once, with about 0.4% in the top ten. The specimen was T cells isolated from PBMCs. These receptor sequences come from a human donor in good health.

This chain connects TRBV6-5 to TRBJ2-1, with 7 bases aligning to TRBD2. Germline V gives CDR1 MNHEY, CDR2 SVGAGI. V was pared by 6 bases and J by 0 bases, with 5 bases of the junction left unmatched. The CDR3 sequence is 15 residues long. Here the CDR3 reads CASRQAGSSYNEQFF. The CDR3 region has the DNA TGTGCCAGCAGACAAGCGGGAAGCTCCTACAATGAGCAGTTCTTC.

The chain has TRBV28 and TRBJ2-1, with D possibly TRBD2 on 6 matching bases. The V end lost 6 bases, the J end lost 6 bases, and 15 bases lay between the germline ends. The V gene's germline CDR1 is MDHEN and CDR2 SYDVKM. The CDR3 length is 14 residues. The CDR3 coding sequence is TGTGCCAGCAGCTACATGGGACTTTCCAATGAGCAGTTCTTC. Amino acids: CASSYMGLSNEQFF.

CDR3 bases: TGTGCCAGCAGCCGAGGGACACTTAACTCTGGAAACACCATATATTTT. Its translation: CASSRGTLNSGNTIYF. The V call is TRBV27, the J call TRBJ1-3; D perhaps matches TRBD1 (6 bases). Per germline, CDR1 MNHEY and CDR2 SMNVEV (reference sequence). V lost 6 bases and J 0 bases, leaving 15 bases between the germline ends. This CDR3 comprises 16 residues.

J is TRBJ2-3 and V is TRBV19; weak D call: TRBD2 (6 bases). The V end was cut by 4 bases, the J end by 5 bases, with 16 bases between. This CDR3 region has 15 residues. Germline CDR1 is LNHDA and CDR2 is SQIVND (reference sequence). CDR3 coding DNA: TGTGCCAGTAGTAAGTTCTCGGACGGGGGAGATACGCAGTATTTT. Its translation: CASSKFSDGGDTQYF.

V is TRBV18 and J is TRBJ1-2; the match to TRBD1 covers 10 bases. This CDR3 comprises 16 residues. Germline V gives CDR1 KGHSH, CDR2 LQKENI. The V segment lost 1 base and the J segment 4 bases; nucleotides outside the gene matches: 6. CDR3 bases: TGTGCCAGCTCACCACAAGCGGGACAGGGGACCTATGGCTACACCTTC. Residues: CASSPQAGQGTYGYTF.

The V call is TRBV9, the J call TRBJ2-7, with D tentatively TRBD2 (7 bases). The CDR3 has 16 amino acids. V lost 4 bases and J 4 bases, leaving 21 bases between the germline ends. Germline values: CDR1 SGDLS, CDR2 YYNGEE. CDR3 sequence: CASSRSSGGAFYEQYF. The CDR3 DNA reads as TGTGCCAGCAGCAGGTCTTCGGGGGGCGCTTTTTACGAGCAGTACTTC.

The chain has TRBV10-3 and TRBJ2-5; D not certain. Looked up from germline, CDR1 is ENHRY and CDR2 is SYGVKD. The CDR3 is 13 residues long. The germline V and J ends were trimmed by 8 bases and 2 bases, with 12 bases remaining between them. The CDR3 loop is CAIGRLEQETQYF. CDR3 in DNA: TGTGCCATCGGTCGACTGGAACAAGAGACCCAGTACTTC.

CDR3 region: CASSAQSDTYSNQPQHF. CDR3 in DNA: TGTGCCAGCAGTGCACAAAGTGACACCTATAGCAATCAGCCCCAGCATTTT. The V call is TRBV25-1, the J call TRBJ1-5, with unresolved D. This CDR3 has 17 amino acids. Germline V CDR1 and CDR2: MGHDK, SYGVNS. V shed 4 bases and J shed 0 bases, with 16 bases lying between them. Full variable domain (remainder filled in from reference TRBV25-1 and TRBJ1-5): EADIYQTPRYLVIGTGKKITLECSQTMGHDKMYWYQQDPGMELHLIHYSYGVNSTEKGDLSSESTVSRIRTEHFPLTLESARPSHTSQYLCASSAQSDTYSNQPQHFGDGTRLSIL.

This rearrangement joins TRBV7-2 to TRBJ2-1, with 8 bases fitting TRBD1. The CDR3 runs to 15 residues. Germline trimming cut 6 bases from V and 2 bases from J; bases unmatched to any gene: 6. Germline values: CDR1 SGHTA, CDR2 FQGNSA. This CDR3 reads CASRKPGQAYNEQFF. The CDR3 coding sequence is TGTGCCAGCAGGAAACCGGGACAGGCCTACAATGAGCAGTTCTTC.

This sequence joins TRBV4-2 and TRBJ1-1; D is possibly TRBD1 (6 bases). V was cut by 3 bases and J by 3 bases, with 17 bases left in between. The germline gives CDR1 LGHNA, CDR2 YNFKEQ. The CDR3 has 16 residues. The chain's CDR3 is CASSQLTTQGYTEAFF. As DNA, the CDR3 is TGTGCCAGCAGCCAGCTCACCACGCAGGGGTACACTGAAGCTTTCTTT.

The V call is TRBV14, the J call TRBJ2-2; possible D gene TRBD2, 5 bases. V lost 2 bases to trimming and J lost 10 bases, with 11 bases between them. There are 13 residues in the CDR3. Germline loops: CDR1 SGHDN, CDR2 FVKESK. The CDR3 reads CASSQITSEELFF. The DNA of the CDR3 is TGTGCCAGCAGCCAAATAACTAGTGAGGAGCTGTTTTTT.

V usage is TRBV21-1 and J usage is TRBJ2-5; the table's D call of TRBD1 was not tested on the DNA. TRBV21-1 is designated a pseudogene. The length of the CDR3 is 14 residues. The CDR3 nucleotides are TGTGCCAGCAGGGTGGGTGGGACAGAAGAGACCCAGTACTTC. Its translation: CASRVGGTEETQYF.

The CDR3 region is CAWSILRTLTSGVTDTQYF. The DNA of the CDR3 is TGTGCCTGGAGTATCTTAAGAACCTTAACTAGCGGGGTCACAGATACGCAGTATTTT. This sequence joins TRBV30 and TRBJ2-3, with 10 bases lining up with TRBD2. The CDR3 runs to 19 residues. The V gene end was trimmed by 2 bases and the J gene end by 2 bases; junction bases not matched to a gene: 16. In germline, CDR1 is GTSNPN, CDR2 SVGIG (reference sequence).